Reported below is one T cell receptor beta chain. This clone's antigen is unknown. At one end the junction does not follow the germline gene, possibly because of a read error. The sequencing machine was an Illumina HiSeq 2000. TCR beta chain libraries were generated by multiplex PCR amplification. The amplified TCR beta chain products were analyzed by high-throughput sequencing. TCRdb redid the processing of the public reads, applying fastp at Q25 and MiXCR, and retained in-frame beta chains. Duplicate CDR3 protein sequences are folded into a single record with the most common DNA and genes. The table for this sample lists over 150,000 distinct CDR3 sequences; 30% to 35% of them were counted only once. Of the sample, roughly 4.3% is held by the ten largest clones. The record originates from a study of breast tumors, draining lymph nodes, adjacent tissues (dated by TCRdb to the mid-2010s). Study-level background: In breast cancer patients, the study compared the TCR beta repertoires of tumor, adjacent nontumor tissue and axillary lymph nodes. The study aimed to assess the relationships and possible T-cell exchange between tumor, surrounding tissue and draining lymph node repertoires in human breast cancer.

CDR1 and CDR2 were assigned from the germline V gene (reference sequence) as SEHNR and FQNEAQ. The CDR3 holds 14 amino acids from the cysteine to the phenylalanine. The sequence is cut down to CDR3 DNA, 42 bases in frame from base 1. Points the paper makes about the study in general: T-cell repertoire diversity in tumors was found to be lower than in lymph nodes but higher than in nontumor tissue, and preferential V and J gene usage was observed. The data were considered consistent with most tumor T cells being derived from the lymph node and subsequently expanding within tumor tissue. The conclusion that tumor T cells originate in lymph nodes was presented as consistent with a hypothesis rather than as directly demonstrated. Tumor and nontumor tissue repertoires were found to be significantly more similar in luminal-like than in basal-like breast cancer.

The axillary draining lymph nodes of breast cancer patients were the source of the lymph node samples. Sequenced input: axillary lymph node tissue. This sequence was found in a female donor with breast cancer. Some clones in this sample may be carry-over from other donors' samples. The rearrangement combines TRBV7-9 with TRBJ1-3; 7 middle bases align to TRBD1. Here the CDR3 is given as CASSGQASENTIYF. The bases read TGTGCCAGCTCCGGACAGGCCTCTGAAAACACCATATATTTT.